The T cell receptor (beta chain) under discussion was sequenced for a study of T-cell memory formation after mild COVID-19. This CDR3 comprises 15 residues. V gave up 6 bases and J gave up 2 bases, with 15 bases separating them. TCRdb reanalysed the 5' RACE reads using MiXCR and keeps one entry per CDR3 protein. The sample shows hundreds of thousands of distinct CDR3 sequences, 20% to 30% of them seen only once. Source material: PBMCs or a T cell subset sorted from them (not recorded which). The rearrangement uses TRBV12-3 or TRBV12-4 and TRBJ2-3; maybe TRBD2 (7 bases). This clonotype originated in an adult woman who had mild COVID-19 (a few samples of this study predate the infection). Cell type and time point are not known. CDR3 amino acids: CASRNRGGLTDTQYF. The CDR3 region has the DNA TGTGCCAGCAGAAATAGGGGGGGGCTCACAGATACGCAGTATTTT.